A selection of T cell receptor beta chains follows, all from one sample in a study of cytomegalovirus exposure and HLA in healthy donors. The method was immunoSEQ multiplex PCR; TCRdb's version includes in-frame clones alone and lacks a portion of them. Its table lists 180,000 or so clones. Sequenced sample: PBMCs. The receptors originated from a boy between 5 and 17 years old in good health and CMV-seronegative. Each CDR3 is given with its conserved first and last residue. A D gene is named only where the DNA matches it firmly.

v_call: TRBV15; d_call: -; j_call: TRBJ1-3; cdr3_aa: CATSRGVEFSGNTIYF; cdr3_nt: TGTGCCACCAGCAGAGGAGTGGAGTTCTCTGGAAACACCATATATTTT
v_call: TRBV9; d_call: -; j_call: TRBJ1-1; cdr3_aa: CASSVLIHTEAFF; cdr3_nt: TGTGCCAGCAGCGTCCTAATCCACACTGAAGCTTTCTTT
v_call: TRBV29-1; d_call: TRBD1; j_call: TRBJ1-2; cdr3_aa: CSVEGDRPGYTF; cdr3_nt: TGCAGCGTTGAGGGGGACAGGCCCGGCTACACCTTC
v_call: TRBV19; d_call: -; j_call: TRBJ2-2; cdr3_aa: CASRVGWGEITGELFF; cdr3_nt: TGTGCCAGTAGGGTAGGGTGGGGGGAGATCACCGGGGAGCTGTTTTTT
v_call: TRBV30; d_call: -; j_call: TRBJ1-6; cdr3_aa: CAWTRGQDSPLHF; cdr3_nt: TGTGCCTGGACTCGGGGTCAGGATTCACCCCTCCACTTT
v_call: TRBV19; d_call: -; j_call: TRBJ1-3; cdr3_aa: CASSLRGTGNTIYF; cdr3_nt: TGTGCCAGTAGTTTAAGAGGGACTGGAAACACCATATATTTT
v_call: TRBV11-1; d_call: TRBD1; j_call: TRBJ2-1; cdr3_aa: CASSPDRGLEKHVNEQFF; cdr3_nt: TGTGCCAGCAGCCCCGACAGGGGTCTAGAGAAACACGTCAATGAGCAGTTCTTC
v_call: TRBV6-6; d_call: -; j_call: TRBJ1-5; cdr3_aa: CASSPPGIDGPQHF; cdr3_nt: TGTGCCAGCAGTCCCCCAGGGATCGACGGGCCCCAGCATTTT
v_call: TRBV30; d_call: -; j_call: TRBJ2-3; cdr3_aa: CAWSIAIARRPGADTQYF; cdr3_nt: TGTGCCTGGAGTATCGCCATCGCACGGCGGCCGGGGGCAGATACGCAGTATTTT
v_call: TRBV4-1; d_call: TRBD1; j_call: TRBJ1-2; cdr3_aa: CASSQARDRDNYGYTF; cdr3_nt: TGCGCCAGCAGCCAAGCCAGGGACAGGGATAACTATGGCTACACCTTC